These 23 T cell receptor beta chains originate from one sample sequenced in a study of cytomegalovirus exposure and HLA in healthy donors. PCR primers comprised 60 Vbeta and 13 Jbeta primers. This table comes from immunoSEQ multiplex PCR, and its TCRdb copy is limited to in-frame clones, with some not included. The sample comprises under 200,000 clones, roughly 82% of which are singletons, and around 0.46% rests with the top ten. The specimen was PBMCs. All receptors derive from a woman aged 45-59 years in good health and CMV-seronegative.

The chain uses TRBV6-4 and TRBJ1-5; D is possibly TRBD1 (5 bases). CDR1 is MRHNA, CDR2 SNTAGT, per germline. This CDR3 comprises 15 residues. The V gene lost 7 bases and the J gene lost 7 bases, with 20 bases spanning the gap. CDR3 residues: CASTGNKGPTQPQHF. CDR3 DNA sequence: TGTGCCAGCACCGGCAATAAGGGGCCTACGCAGCCCCAGCATTTT.

The chain employs TRBV28 and TRBJ2-7, with TRBD1 matching over 8 bases. The junction had 7 bases not matched to a gene; V was cut back by 2 bases and J by 4 bases. CDR3 size: 15 residues. Germline V gene sequence: CDR1 MDHEN, CDR2 SYDVKM. CDR3 in DNA: TGTGCCAGCAGTTTAGCGGCAGGGGGCATTTACGAGCAGTACTTC. This gives the protein CASSLAAGGIYEQYF.

This clone was counted between two and nine times. The V and J genes are TRBV7-2 and TRBJ1-4, with D unresolved. Looked up from germline, CDR1 is SGHTA and CDR2 is FQGNSA. The CDR3 spans 13 residues. V was pared by 4 bases and J by 8 bases, with 11 bases between. CDR3 residues: CASSSRVGEKLFF. CDR3 in DNA: TGTGCCAGCAGCTCCCGGGTTGGCGAAAAACTGTTTTTT.

This sequence joins TRBV28 and TRBJ1-2; maybe TRBD1 (5 bases). The V end was cut by 6 bases, the J end by 4 bases, with 15 bases between. CDR3 length: 14 residues. Germline V gene lookup returns CDR1 MDHEN and CDR2 SYDVKM. The CDR3 is CASSSPGVFYGYTF. The CDR3 nucleotides read TGTGCCAGCAGCTCCCCGGGGGTTTTCTATGGCTACACCTTC.

This clone was seen only a few times. The rearrangement links TRBV27 to TRBJ1-5, with 7 bases aligning to TRBD1. Germline V gene data show CDR1 as MNHEY and CDR2 as SMNVEV (reference sequence). This CDR3 has 14 residues. The ends lost 6 bases at V and 3 bases at J; junction bases unmatched: 5. This chain's CDR3 is CASSPTGINQPQHF. Here the CDR3 DNA reads TGTGCCAGCAGCCCGACAGGGATCAATCAGCCCCAGCATTTT.

V gene TRBV29-1 combines with J gene TRBJ2-7; TRBD1 matches at 8 bases. Per germline, CDR1 SQVTM and CDR2 ANQGSEA. With V trimmed by 4 bases and J by 3 bases, 8 bases remained unmatched. The CDR3 is 14 amino acids. The CDR3 coding sequence is TGCAGCGTTGGCGGACAGGGATACAACTACGAGCAGTACTTC. Translating gives CSVGGQGYNYEQYF.

This chain links TRBV7-3 with TRBJ2-7; 10 bases map to TRBD1. Germline V gene sequence: CDR1 SGHTA, CDR2 FQGTGA. The CDR3 has 14 residues. V shed 6 bases, J shed 6 bases, and the junction held 8 bases outside the gene matches. The CDR3 bases are TGTGCCAGCAGTCGGGACAGGGGCTCTTCCGAGCAGTACTTC. This sequence encodes CASSRDRGSSEQYF. Full variable domain (rest looked up from reference TRBV7-3 and TRBJ2-7): GAGVSQTPSNKVTEKGKYVELRCDPISGHTALYWYRQSLGQGPEFLIYFQGTGAADDSGLPNDRFFAVRPEGSVSTLKIQRTERGDSAVYLCASSRDRGSSEQYFGPGTRLTVT.

V usage is TRBV7-9 and J usage is TRBJ2-7, with D possibly TRBD1 on 6 matching bases. V was shortened by 2 bases and J by 6 bases, with 14 bases between the two germline ends. In germline, CDR1 is SEHNR, CDR2 FQNEAQ (reference sequence). This CDR3 region has 14 residues. The CDR3 DNA reads TGTGCCAGCAGCTTATCACAGGGTTTGTCCGAGCAGTACTTC. Translating it yields CASSLSQGLSEQYF.

This clone appeared once. The gene calls are TRBV5-6 and TRBJ2-5, with a possible D match to TRBD2 (6 bases). The closer fit of TRBJ2-7 to the DNA end suggests the J call may be wrong. The CDR3 totals 13 residues. Germline CDR1 reads SGHDT; CDR2 reads YYEEEE. CDR3 in DNA: TGTGCCAGCAGCTCACGGGACTCTTACGAGCAGTACTTC. Amino acid sequence: CASSSRDSYEQYF.

The chain uses TRBV29-1 and TRBJ2-1; 12 bases match TRBD2. J was trimmed by 6 bases and V by 0 bases; bases with no gene match: 9. The CDR3 is made up of 17 amino acids. The V gene's germline CDR1 is SQVTM and CDR2 ANQGSEA. CDR3 coding DNA: TGCAGCGTTGAAGAGCAATTGGGACTAGCGGGTTTCAATGAGCAGTTCTTC. Translating it yields CSVEEQLGLAGFNEQFF.

The rearrangement joins TRBV19 to TRBJ1-5, with 10 nucleotides matching TRBD1. The CDR3 has 19 residues. Looked up from germline, CDR1 is LNHDA and CDR2 is SQIVND (reference sequence). The V segment lost 7 bases and the J segment 0 bases; nucleotides outside the gene matches: 15. Here the CDR3 reads CASTLTGTGASNSNQPQHF. The CDR3 region has the DNA TGTGCCAGTACACTTACCGGGACAGGGGCGTCTAATAGCAATCAGCCCCAGCATTTT.

This clone came up a few times. CDR3 sequence: CASSGGTSGNINEQFF. In DNA form, the CDR3 reads TGTGCCAGCAGTGGGGGGACTAGCGGGAATATCAATGAGCAGTTCTTC. The chain uses TRBV2 and TRBJ2-1; 13 bases agree with TRBD2. CDR3 length equals 16 residues. J lost 6 bases, V lost 4 bases, and 6 bases had no gene match. The germline gives CDR1 SNHLY, CDR2 FYNNEI. The full variable domain, completed using reference TRBV2 and TRBJ2-1, is EPEVTQTPSHQVTQMGQEVILRCVPISNHLYFYWYRQILGQKVEFLVSFYNNEISEKSEIFDDQFSVERPDGSNFTLKIRSTKLEDSAMYFCASSGGTSGNINEQFFGPGTRLTVL.

The chain carries TRBV11-2 and TRBJ2-7; 7 bases match TRBD1. Losses at the gene ends were 5 bases for V and 3 bases for J; bases not matched to a gene: 13. Germline lookup yields CDR1 SGHAT and CDR2 FQNNGV. This CDR3 contains 16 residues. CDR3 residues: CASSPRRQGRIYEQYF. As DNA, the CDR3 is TGTGCCAGCAGCCCCCGACGACAGGGAAGAATCTACGAGCAGTACTTC.

The chain carries TRBV2 and TRBJ1-1; 7 nucleotides align to TRBD1. From germline, CDR1 is SNHLY and CDR2 FYNNEI. The CDR3 is 14 amino acids. After removal of 4 bases from V and 6 bases from J, the junction contained 8 bases not matched to a gene. CDR3 in DNA: TGTGCCAGCAGTGGCCAGGGGGGCAGGTCTGAAGCTTTCTTT. Translation gives CASSGQGGRSEAFF.

V is TRBV5-1 and J is TRBJ1-4, with 11 bases fitting TRBD1. The CDR3 contains 14 residues. Germline-derived CDR1 and CDR2 are SGHRS and YFSETQ. V lost 4 bases and J lost 6; bases outside the gene matches: 2. CDR3 sequence: CASSTGQGDEKLFF. CDR3 sequence (DNA): TGCGCCAGCAGCACGGGACAGGGGGATGAAAAACTGTTTTTT.

The rearrangement joins TRBV10-3 to TRBJ1-1; TRBD1 is a possible D gene (5 bases). The CDR3 spans 13 residues. V was shortened by 10 bases and J by 3 bases, with 15 bases between the two germline ends. From germline, CDR1 is ENHRY and CDR2 SYGVKD. DNA of the CDR3: TGTGCCACGCAGGGAGGGATAGACACTGAAGCTTTCTTT. Its translation: CATQGGIDTEAFF.

This clone was recorded once. This chain connects TRBV18 to TRBJ2-7; TRBD2 agrees at 11 bases. CDR3 length: 15 residues. Germline-derived CDR1 and CDR2 are KGHSH and LQKENI. The V segment lost 3 bases and the J segment 2 bases; nucleotides outside the gene matches: 3. This CDR3 reads CASSPPGLAAYEQYF. The CDR3 DNA is TGTGCCAGCTCACCTCCGGGACTAGCGGCCTACGAGCAGTACTTC.

This sequence joins TRBV28 and TRBJ1-2, with 9 bases that match TRBD1. This CDR3 is 13 amino acids long. Germline-derived CDR1 and CDR2 are MDHEN and SYDVKM. V lost 3 bases to trimming and J lost 6 bases; unmatched junction nucleotides: 2. The CDR3 region is CASSLDRGHGYTF. For the CDR3, the DNA is TGTGCCAGCAGTTTGGACAGGGGACATGGCTACACCTTC.

The chain uses TRBV27 and TRBJ2-7, with 7 bases that match TRBD1. This CDR3 is built from 14 residues. J lost 3 bases, V lost 7 bases, and 9 bases had no gene match. Germline CDR1 MNHEY, CDR2 SMNVEV (reference sequence). In nucleotides, the CDR3 is TGTGCCAGCACTCGACAGGGAAGCGGCTACGAGCAGTACTTC. Protein sequence: CASTRQGSGYEQYF.

Concerning this clone itself: Mismatch with germline at one junction end may stem from a read error. V usage is TRBV29-1 and J usage is TRBJ2-4; TRBD1 agrees at 9 bases. Per germline, CDR1 SQVTM and CDR2 ANQGSEA. This CDR3 has 11 residues. The CDR3 DNA sequence: TGCAGCGTTGAACAGACAGGGGGTTTATCCTTC. Amino acids: CSVEQTGGLSF.

Points on this clone: This CDR3 is also generated by other DNA sequences in the sample. The V and J genes are TRBV7-2 and TRBJ2-1, with 9 bases that match TRBD2. V shed 5 bases, J shed 7 bases, and the junction held 9 bases outside the gene matches. In germline, CDR1 is SGHTA, CDR2 FQGNSA. This CDR3 is 15 amino acids long. The CDR3 sequence: CASSLGAGGGNEQFF. The CDR3 bases are TGTGCCAGCAGCCTAGGAGCGGGGGGTGGTAATGAGCAGTTCTTC.

The chain is built from TRBV10-1 and TRBJ2-7; perhaps TRBD2 as D (6 bases). Trimming pared 6 bases from V and 7 bases from J, leaving 16 bases between. This CDR3 has 13 residues. CDR1 is WNHNN, CDR2 SYGVQD, per germline (reference sequence). DNA for the CDR3: TGCGCCAGCAGCCGGGGAGGCACCCTGGAGCAGTACTTC. This encodes CASSRGGTLEQYF.

The genes are TRBV5-6 and TRBJ2-7; perhaps TRBD2 as D (5 bases). Trimming stripped 3 bases from V and 1 base from J, with 5 bases between. CDR3 length: 12 residues. CDR1 is SGHDT and CDR2 is YYEEEE in the germline V gene. CDR3 DNA sequence: TGTGCCAGCAGCTGGGAGTCCTACGAGCAGTACTTC. This gives the protein CASSWESYEQYF.